This T cell receptor beta chain is drawn from a study of T cell changes during pregnancy in multiple sclerosis. Trimming cost V 6 bases and J 7 bases; bases outside gene matches: 7. Germline CDR1 is MNHNS and CDR2 is SASEGT. The CDR3 loop spans 15 amino acids. Data came from immunoSEQ multiplex PCR; TCRdb stores just in-frame clones and leaves some out. This table has around 57,000 clones, 85% to 95% appearing once. V gene TRBV6-1 combines with J gene TRBJ1-6, with TRBD1 matching 9 bases. This TCR was sampled from a female donor with multiple sclerosis, enrolled in a pregnancy study. Sample: CD4+ T cells from peripheral blood mononuclear cells, taken in the third trimester of pregnancy. CDR3 bases: TGTGCCAGCAGGGGTACAGGGGGCGACAATTCACCCCTCCACTTT. Its translation: CASRGTGGDNSPLHF.